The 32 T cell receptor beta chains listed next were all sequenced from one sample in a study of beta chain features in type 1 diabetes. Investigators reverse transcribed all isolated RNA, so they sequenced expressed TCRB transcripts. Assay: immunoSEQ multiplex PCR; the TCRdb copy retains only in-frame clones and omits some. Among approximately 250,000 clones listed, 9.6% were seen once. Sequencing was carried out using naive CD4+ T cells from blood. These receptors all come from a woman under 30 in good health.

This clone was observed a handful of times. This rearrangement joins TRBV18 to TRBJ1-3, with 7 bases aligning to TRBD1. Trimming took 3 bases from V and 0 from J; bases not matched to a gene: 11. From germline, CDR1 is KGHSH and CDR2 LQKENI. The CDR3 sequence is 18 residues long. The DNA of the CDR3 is TGTGCCAGCTCACCCCTCGGGACAGACATCCTCTCTGGAAACACCATATATTTT. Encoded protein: CASSPLGTDILSGNTIYF.

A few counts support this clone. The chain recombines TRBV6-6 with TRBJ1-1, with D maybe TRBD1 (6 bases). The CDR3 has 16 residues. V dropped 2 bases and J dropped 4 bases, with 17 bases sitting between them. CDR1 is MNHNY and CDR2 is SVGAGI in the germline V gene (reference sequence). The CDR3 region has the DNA TGTGCCAGCAGTTACGGGGGGCGCGGGGGGAGCACTGAAGCTTTCTTT. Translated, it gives CASSYGGRGGSTEAFF.

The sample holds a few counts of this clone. CDR3 in amino acids: CASSPPGQNQPQHF. The CDR3 DNA reads as TGTGCCAGCTCACCACCAGGACAAAATCAGCCCCAGCATTTT. The chain is built from TRBV18 and TRBJ1-5; D is possibly TRBD1 (5 bases). V gave up 0 bases and J gave up 4 bases, with 7 bases separating them. CDR3 length equals 14 residues. Per the germline V gene, CDR1 is KGHSH and CDR2 is LQKENI.

CDR3 residues: CASSERPGFGYTF. DNA of the CDR3: TGTGCCAGCAGTGAACGGCCAGGATTTGGCTACACCTTC. The V and J genes are TRBV6-1 and TRBJ1-2; D is unclear. V was clipped by 2 bases and J by 7 bases, with 11 bases between them. Germline V gene lookup returns CDR1 MNHNS and CDR2 SASEGT. This CDR3 is 13 amino acids long.

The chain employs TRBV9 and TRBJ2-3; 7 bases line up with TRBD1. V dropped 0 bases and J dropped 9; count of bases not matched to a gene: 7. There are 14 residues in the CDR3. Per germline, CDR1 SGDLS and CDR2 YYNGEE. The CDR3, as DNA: TGTGCCAGCAGCGTAGATCCCAAGACAGGGACGCAGTATTTT. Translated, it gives CASSVDPKTGTQYF. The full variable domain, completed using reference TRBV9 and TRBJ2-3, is DSGVTQTPKHLITATGQRVTLRCSPRSGDLSVYWYQQSLDQGLQFLIQYYNGEERAKGNILERFSAQQFPDLHSELNLSSLELGDSALYFCASSVDPKTGTQYFGPGTRLTVL.

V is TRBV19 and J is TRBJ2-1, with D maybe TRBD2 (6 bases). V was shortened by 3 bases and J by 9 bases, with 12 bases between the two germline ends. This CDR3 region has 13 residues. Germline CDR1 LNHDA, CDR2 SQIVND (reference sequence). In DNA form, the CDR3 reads TGTGCCAGTAGTATGGATTCGGGAGCTGAGCAGTTCTTC. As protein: CASSMDSGAEQFF.

The CDR3 loop is CASTGTGTYEQYF. CDR3 coding DNA: TGTGCCAGCACCGGGACAGGGACCTACGAGCAGTACTTC. The J gene is TRBJ2-7, the V gene TRBV28; 9 bases map to TRBD1. The V segment lost 7 bases and the J segment 2 bases; nucleotides outside the gene matches: 3. This CDR3 has 13 amino acids. The germline V gene encodes CDR1 MDHEN and CDR2 SYDVKM.

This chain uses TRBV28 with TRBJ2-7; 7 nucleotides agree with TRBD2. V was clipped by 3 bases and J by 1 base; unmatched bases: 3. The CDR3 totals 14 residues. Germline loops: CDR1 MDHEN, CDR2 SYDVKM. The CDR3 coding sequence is TGTGCCAGCAGTTTGGGGGGAGGGTCCTACGAGCAGTACTTC. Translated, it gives CASSLGGGSYEQYF.

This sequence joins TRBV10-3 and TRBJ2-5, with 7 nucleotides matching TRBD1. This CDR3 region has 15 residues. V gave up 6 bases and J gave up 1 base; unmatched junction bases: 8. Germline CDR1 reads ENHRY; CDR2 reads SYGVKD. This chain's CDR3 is CAISPHRDSQETQYF. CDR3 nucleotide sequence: TGTGCCATCAGCCCGCACCGGGACAGCCAAGAGACCCAGTACTTC.

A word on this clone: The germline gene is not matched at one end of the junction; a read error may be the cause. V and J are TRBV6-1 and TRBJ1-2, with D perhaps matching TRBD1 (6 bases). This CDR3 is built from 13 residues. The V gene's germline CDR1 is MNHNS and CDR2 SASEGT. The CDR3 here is CASSEDRIWGYTF. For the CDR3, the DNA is TGTGCCAGCAGCGAAGACAGGATATGGGGCTACACCTTC.

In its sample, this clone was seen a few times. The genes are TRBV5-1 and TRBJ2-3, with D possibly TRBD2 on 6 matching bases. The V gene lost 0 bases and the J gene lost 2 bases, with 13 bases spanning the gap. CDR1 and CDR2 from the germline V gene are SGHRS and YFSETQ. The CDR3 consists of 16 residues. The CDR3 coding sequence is TGCGCCAGCAGCTTGGTTTCGGGGGAGTACACAGATACGCAGTATTTT. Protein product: CASSLVSGEYTDTQYF.

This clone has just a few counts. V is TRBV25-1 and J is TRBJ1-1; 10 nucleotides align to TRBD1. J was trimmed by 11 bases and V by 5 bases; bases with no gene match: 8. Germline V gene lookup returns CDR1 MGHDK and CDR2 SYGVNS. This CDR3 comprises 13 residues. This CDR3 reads CASSRQGARSAFF. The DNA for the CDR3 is TGTGCCAGCAGTAGACAGGGGGCGCGGTCCGCTTTCTTT.

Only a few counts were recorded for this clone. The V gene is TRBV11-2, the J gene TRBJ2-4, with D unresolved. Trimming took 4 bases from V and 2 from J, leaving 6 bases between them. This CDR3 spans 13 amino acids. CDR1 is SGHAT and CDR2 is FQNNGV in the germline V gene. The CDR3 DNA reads TGTGCCAGCAGCTCAAACACCAAAAACATTCAGTACTTC. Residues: CASSSNTKNIQYF.

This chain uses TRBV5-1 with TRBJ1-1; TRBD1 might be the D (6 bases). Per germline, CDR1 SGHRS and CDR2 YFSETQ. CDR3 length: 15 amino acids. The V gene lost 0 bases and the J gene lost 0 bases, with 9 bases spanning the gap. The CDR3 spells CASSLARTVNTEAFF. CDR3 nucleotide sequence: TGCGCCAGCAGCTTGGCCCGGACAGTGAACACTGAAGCTTTCTTT.

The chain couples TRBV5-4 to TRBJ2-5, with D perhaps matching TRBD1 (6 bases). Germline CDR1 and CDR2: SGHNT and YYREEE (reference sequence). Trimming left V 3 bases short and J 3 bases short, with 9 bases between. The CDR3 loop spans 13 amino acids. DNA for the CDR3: TGTGCCAGCAGCTCTACAGGGAAAGAGACCCAGTACTTC. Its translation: CASSSTGKETQYF.

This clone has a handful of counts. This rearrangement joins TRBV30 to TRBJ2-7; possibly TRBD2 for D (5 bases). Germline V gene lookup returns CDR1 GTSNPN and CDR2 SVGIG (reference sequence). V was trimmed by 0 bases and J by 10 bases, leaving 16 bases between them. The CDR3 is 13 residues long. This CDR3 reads CAWSVDVIGKQYF. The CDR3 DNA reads TGTGCCTGGAGTGTAGATGTAATCGGGAAACAGTACTTC. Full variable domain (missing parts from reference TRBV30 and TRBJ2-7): SQTIHQWPATLVQPVGSPLSLECTVEGTSNPNLYWYRQAAGRGLQLLFYSVGIGQISSEVPQNLSASRPQDRQFILSSKKLLLSDSGFYLCAWSVDVIGKQYFGPGTRLTVT.

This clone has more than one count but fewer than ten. The CDR3, as DNA: TGTGCCAGCAGCTTAAAAGAGAGCGGGATCTACGAGCAGTACTTC. The encoded protein is CASSLKESGIYEQYF. The genes are TRBV13 and TRBJ2-7, with 7 bases lining up with TRBD2. Losses at the gene ends were 2 bases for V and 3 bases for J; bases not matched to a gene: 7. The germline gives CDR1 PRHDT, CDR2 FYEKMQ (reference sequence). CDR3 length: 15 amino acids.

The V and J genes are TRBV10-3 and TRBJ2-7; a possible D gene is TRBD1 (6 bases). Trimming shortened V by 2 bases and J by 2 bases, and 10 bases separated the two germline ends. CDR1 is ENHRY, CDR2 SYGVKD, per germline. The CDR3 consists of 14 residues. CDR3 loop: CAISEADSTYEQYF. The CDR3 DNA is TGTGCCATCAGTGAGGCGGACAGTACCTACGAGCAGTACTTC.

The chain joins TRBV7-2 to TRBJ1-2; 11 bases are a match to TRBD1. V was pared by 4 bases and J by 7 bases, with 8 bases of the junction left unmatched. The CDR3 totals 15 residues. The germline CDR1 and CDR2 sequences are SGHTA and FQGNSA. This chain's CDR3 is CASSSSTGTGGGYTF. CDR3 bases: TGTGCCAGCAGCTCTTCAACCGGGACAGGGGGTGGCTACACCTTC.

Here the CDR3 reads CASMTGTAGNSPLHF. The CDR3 bases are TGCGCCAGCATGACCGGGACAGCCGGGAATTCACCCCTCCACTTT. V is TRBV5-1 and J is TRBJ1-6; TRBD1 matches 7 bases. The CDR3 totals 15 residues. Germline V gene data show CDR1 as SGHRS and CDR2 as YFSETQ. V was clipped by 6 bases and J by 7 bases; unmatched bases: 10.

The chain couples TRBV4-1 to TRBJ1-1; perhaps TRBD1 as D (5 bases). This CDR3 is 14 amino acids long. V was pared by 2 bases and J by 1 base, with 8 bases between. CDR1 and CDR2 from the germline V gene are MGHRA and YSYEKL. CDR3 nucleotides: TGCGCCAGCAGCCAACCAACAGGGAACACTGAAGCTTTCTTT. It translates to CASSQPTGNTEAFF.

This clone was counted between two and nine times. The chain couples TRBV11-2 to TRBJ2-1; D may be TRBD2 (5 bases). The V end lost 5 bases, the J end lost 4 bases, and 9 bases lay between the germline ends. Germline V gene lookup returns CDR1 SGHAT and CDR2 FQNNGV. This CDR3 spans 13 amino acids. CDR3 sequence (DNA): TGTGCCAGCAGCGCTAGGAGGTACAATGAGCAGTTCTTC. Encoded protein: CASSARRYNEQFF.

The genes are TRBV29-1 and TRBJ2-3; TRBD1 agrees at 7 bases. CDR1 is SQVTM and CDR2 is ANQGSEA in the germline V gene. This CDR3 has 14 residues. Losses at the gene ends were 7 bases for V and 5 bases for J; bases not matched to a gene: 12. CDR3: CSAKGRGRRDTQYF. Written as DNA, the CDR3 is TGCAGCGCGAAGGGCAGGGGGAGACGAGATACGCAGTATTTT.

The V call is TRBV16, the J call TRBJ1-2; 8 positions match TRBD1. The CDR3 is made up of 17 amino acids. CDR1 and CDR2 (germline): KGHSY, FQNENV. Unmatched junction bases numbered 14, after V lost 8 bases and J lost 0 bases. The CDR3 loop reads CASFSPGTGRANYGYTF. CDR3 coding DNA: TGTGCCAGCTTCAGCCCCGGGACAGGCAGAGCTAACTATGGCTACACCTTC.

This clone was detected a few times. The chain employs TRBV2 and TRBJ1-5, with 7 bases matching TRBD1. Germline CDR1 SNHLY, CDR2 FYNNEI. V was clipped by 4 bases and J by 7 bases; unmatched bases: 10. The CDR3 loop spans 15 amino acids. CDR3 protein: CASSGQGLIGQPQHF. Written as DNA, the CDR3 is TGTGCCAGCAGTGGACAGGGATTGATTGGCCAGCCCCAGCATTTT. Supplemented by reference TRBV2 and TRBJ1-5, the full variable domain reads EPEVTQTPSHQVTQMGQEVILRCVPISNHLYFYWYRQILGQKVEFLVSFYNNEISEKSEIFDDQFSVERPDGSNFTLKIRSTKLEDSAMYFCASSGQGLIGQPQHFGDGTRLSIL.

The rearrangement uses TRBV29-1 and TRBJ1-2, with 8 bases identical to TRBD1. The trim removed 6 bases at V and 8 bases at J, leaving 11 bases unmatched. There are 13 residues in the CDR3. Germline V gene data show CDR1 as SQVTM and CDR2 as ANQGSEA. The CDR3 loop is CSVVRGQAGGYTF. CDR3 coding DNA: TGCAGCGTGGTCAGGGGACAGGCGGGCGGCTACACCTTC.

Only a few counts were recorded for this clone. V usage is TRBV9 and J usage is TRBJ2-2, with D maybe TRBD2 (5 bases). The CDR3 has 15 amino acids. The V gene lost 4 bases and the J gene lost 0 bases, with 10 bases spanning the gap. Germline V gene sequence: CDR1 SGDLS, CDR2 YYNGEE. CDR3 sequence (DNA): TGTGCCAGCAGCACCCGGACTGCGAACACCGGGGAGCTGTTTTTT. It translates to CASSTRTANTGELFF.

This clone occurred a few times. Written as DNA, the CDR3 is TGTGCCAGCAGCTCAGGGGGCCTTAATGAAAAACTGTTTTTT. It translates to CASSSGGLNEKLFF. V usage is TRBV7-2 and J usage is TRBJ1-4; 8 nucleotides agree with TRBD1. After removal of 4 bases from V and 4 bases from J, the junction contained 2 bases not matched to a gene. Germline V gives CDR1 SGHTA, CDR2 FQGNSA. The CDR3 runs 14 residues.

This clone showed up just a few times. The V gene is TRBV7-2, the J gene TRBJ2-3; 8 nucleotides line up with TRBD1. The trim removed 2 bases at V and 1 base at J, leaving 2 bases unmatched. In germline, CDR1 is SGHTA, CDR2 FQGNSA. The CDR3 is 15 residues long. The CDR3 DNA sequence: TGTGCCAGCAGCTTACGACAGGGGCGCACAGATACGCAGTATTTT. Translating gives CASSLRQGRTDTQYF.

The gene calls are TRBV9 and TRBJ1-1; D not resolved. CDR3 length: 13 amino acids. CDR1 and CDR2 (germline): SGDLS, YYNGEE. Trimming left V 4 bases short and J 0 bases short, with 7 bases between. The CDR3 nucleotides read TGTGCCAGCAGCCCCGGGATGAACACTGAAGCTTTCTTT. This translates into CASSPGMNTEAFF.

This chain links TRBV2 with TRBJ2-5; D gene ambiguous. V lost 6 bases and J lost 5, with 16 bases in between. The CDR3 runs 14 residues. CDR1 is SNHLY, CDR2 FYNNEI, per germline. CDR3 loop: CASSRSLGRETQYF. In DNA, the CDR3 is TGTGCCAGCAGCCGCTCGCTAGGAAGGGAGACCCAGTACTTC.

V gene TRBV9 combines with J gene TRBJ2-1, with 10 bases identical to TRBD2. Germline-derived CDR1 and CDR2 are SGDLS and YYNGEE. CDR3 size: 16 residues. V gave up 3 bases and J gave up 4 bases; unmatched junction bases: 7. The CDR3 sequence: CASSASGGGGYNEQFF. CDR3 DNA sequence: TGTGCCAGCAGCGCTAGCGGGGGTGGGGGTTACAATGAGCAGTTCTTC.